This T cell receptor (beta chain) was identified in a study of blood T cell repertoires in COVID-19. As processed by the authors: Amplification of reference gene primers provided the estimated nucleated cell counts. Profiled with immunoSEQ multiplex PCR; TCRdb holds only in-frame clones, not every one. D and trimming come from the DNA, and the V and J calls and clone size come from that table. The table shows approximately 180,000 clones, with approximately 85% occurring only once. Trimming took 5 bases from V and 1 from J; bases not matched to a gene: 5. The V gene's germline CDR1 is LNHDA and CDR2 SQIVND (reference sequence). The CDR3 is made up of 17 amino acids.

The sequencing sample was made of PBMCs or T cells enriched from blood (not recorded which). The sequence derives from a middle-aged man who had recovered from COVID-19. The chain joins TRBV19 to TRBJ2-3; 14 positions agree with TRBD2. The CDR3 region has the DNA TGTGCCAGTAGTGACCCGGGACTAGCGGGGGGCACAGATACGCAGTATTTT. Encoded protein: CASSDPGLAGGTDTQYF.